This T cell receptor (beta chain) is from a study of cytomegalovirus exposure and HLA in healthy donors. In the study overall: A later analysis reported the same platform for the roughly 120 validation repertoires and the 500 to 750 first-cohort repertoires.

Clones were read by immunoSEQ multiplex PCR, and TCRdb kept only the in-frame ones, dropping some. Here the sample spans under 140,000 clones, more than 70% being singletons. The CDR3 loop spans 16 amino acids. Trimming took off 1 base at V and 5 bases at J, with 14 bases between the two ends. Germline V lookup: CDR1 LGHNA, CDR2 YSLEER. Study-level findings and limits: Both high specificity and high sensitivity reportedly marked the classifier's diagnosis of cytomegalovirus status. The study recorded over 150 TCR beta chains that were cytomegalovirus-associated.

Concerning this clone: Its matching antigen is unknown.

Separation from the approximately 710-subject first cohort characterized the roughly 110-subject validation cohort, to which the donors belonged. The V call is TRBV4-3, the J call TRBJ2-2; D unclear. The sample consisted of PBMCs. The source of this sequence is a young woman in good health and CMV-seronegative. The CDR3 DNA reads as TGCGCCAGCAGCCAAGTCTTCCCGACACGAACCGGGGAGCTGTTTTTT. This gives the protein CASSQVFPTRTGELFF.